Reported below is one T cell receptor (beta chain). What it binds is not known. TCRdb's copy holds only in-frame clones and misses some; the assay was immunoSEQ multiplex PCR. The sample lists 9,500 to 13,000 clones, roughly 61% seen once, with 7.8% in the top ten. These data are taken from a study of neoadjuvant anti-PD-1 for oral cavity cancer. Overall study: Before surgery, most patients got three to four biweekly 3 mg/kg nivolumab doses. Regarding the study as a whole: Higher pretreatment Treg/Th17 ratios tracked higher pretreatment blood clonality.

The time point: after neoadjuvant nivolumab, at surgical resection. CDR1 is MNHNS and CDR2 is SASEGT in the germline V gene. V dropped 8 bases and J dropped 8; count of bases not matched to a gene: 7. The CDR3 covers 13 residues. The chain is built from TRBV6-1 and TRBJ2-1; 9 bases fit TRBD1. The specimen was tumor tissue, collected after nivolumab (anti-PD-1) treatment. This sequence originates from a person aged 40-85 years with oral cavity squamous cell carcinoma. CDR3 amino acids: CASSGTGLHEQFF. The CDR3 DNA reads as TGTGCCAGCTCCGGGACAGGGCTCCATGAGCAGTTCTTC.